Detailed here is one TCR beta chain. The data were taken from a study of T cell repertoires in ileal Crohn's disease. Overall study context: Approximately 35% were active smokers at surgery; median disease duration was nearly eight years.

Assay used: immunoSEQ multiplex PCR; TCRdb lists only in-frame clones, some missing. Of 15,000 to 20,000 clones in the sample, roughly two thirds were seen once. Between the trimmed V and J ends, which lost 3 bases and 5 bases, there was a span of 11 bases. This CDR3 comprises 14 residues. The V gene's germline CDR1 is SNHLY and CDR2 FYNNEI. This chain links TRBV2 with TRBJ1-5; D is unclear. The receptor's source is an adult with Crohn's disease. Material: ileal tissue. The CDR3 sequence is CASSERTEDQPQHF. The CDR3, as DNA: TGTGCCAGCAGTGAGCGCACTGAGGATCAGCCCCAGCATTTT.